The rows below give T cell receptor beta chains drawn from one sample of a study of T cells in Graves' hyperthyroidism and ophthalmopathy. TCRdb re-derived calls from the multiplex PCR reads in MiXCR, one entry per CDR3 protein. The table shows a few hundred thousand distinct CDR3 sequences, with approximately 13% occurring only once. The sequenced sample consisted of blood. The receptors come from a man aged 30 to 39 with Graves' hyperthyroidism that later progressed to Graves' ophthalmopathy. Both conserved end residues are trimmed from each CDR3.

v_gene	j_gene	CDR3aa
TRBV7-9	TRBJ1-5	ASSYEGQPQH
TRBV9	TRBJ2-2	ASSVFSSGGPTGELF
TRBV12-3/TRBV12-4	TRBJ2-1	ASRIAGGDEQF
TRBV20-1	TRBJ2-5	SAPLGLGETQY
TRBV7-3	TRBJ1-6	ASSLRPDYNSPLH
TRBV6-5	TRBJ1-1	ASSYEGTNTEAF
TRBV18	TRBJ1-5	ASSPGVYSNQPQH
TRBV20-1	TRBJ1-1	SARGQGTTSEAF
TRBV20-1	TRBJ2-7	SARESIYEQY
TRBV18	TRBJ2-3	ASSRQGGTDTQY
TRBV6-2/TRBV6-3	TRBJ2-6	ASIHQNFGQGSPGGANVLT
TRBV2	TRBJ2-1	ASSAIVAGGNEQF
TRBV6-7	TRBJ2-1	ASQAAGEEQF
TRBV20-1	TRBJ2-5	SAISGGVGETQY
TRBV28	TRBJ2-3	ASSSQPRAPEQY
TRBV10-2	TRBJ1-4	ASRIGGNEKLF
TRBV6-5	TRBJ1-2	ASSYSYKTGHGYT
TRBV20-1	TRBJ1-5	SAAAGGWNQPQH
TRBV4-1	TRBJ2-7	ASSRPGQGYEQY
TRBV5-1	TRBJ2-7	ASSLTGQGGEQY